Following are 32 T cell receptor beta chains from one sample sequenced in a study of CD8+ T cells in alopecia areata. Treatment given: oral pan-JAK inhibitor, 5-10 mg twice daily. After isolation, RNA underwent reverse transcription to generate cDNA as the sequencing template. The repertoire was sequenced with immunoSEQ multiplex PCR; TCRdb's copy has only in-frame clones and lacks some. The sample includes 150,000 to 200,000 clones, around three fifths of them seen just once. The sequencing used CD8+ T cells sorted from blood, collected at week 24, from a patient treated with tofacitinib. Receptors originate from a human donor with alopecia areata.

The chain recombines TRBV19 with TRBJ1-2; no definite D call. The V and J ends lost 5 bases and 6 bases respectively, with 13 bases between them. Germline V gene data show CDR1 as LNHDA and CDR2 as SQIVND (reference sequence). The CDR3 consists of 13 residues. CDR3 region: CASSPQGWDGYTF. In nucleotides, the CDR3 is TGTGCCAGTAGTCCCCAAGGGTGGGATGGCTACACCTTC.

The chain employs TRBV4-2 and TRBJ2-3; TRBD2 matches 7 bases. The CDR3 runs to 15 residues. Looked up from germline, CDR1 is LGHNA and CDR2 is YNFKEQ. Germline trimming cut 4 bases from V and 2 bases from J; bases unmatched to any gene: 6. CDR3 amino acids: CASSPYSGSTDTQYF. In DNA form, the CDR3 reads TGTGCCAGCAGCCCCTATAGCGGGTCCACAGATACGCAGTATTTT.

The rearrangement joins TRBV5-6 to TRBJ2-1; D remains unclear. The CDR3 sequence is 13 residues long. The germline V and J ends were trimmed by 5 bases and 4 bases, with 10 bases remaining between them. Germline V gives CDR1 SGHDT, CDR2 YYEEEE. The CDR3 DNA sequence: TGTGCCAGCAGTCTGGGCAGTTACAATGAGCAGTTCTTC. Translated: CASSLGSYNEQFF.

This clone was counted only a few times. The chain employs TRBV29-1 and TRBJ2-3; 8 positions agree with TRBD2. Germline assignment: CDR1 SQVTM and CDR2 ANQGSEA. The CDR3 is 15 amino acids. The V and J ends lost 0 bases and 2 bases, in that order; junction bases with no gene match: 4. The CDR3 sequence: CSVEDRGGLTDTQYF. Here the CDR3 DNA reads TGCAGCGTTGAAGATCGGGGGGGTCTCACAGATACGCAGTATTTT.

This clone turned up a few times. The same CDR3 can be traced to other DNA sequences in this sample. The V and J genes are TRBV5-1 and TRBJ2-7; a weak D match, TRBD2 (6 bases). CDR3 length equals 14 residues. Trimming left V 0 bases short and J 4 bases short, with 11 bases between. Germline loops: CDR1 SGHRS, CDR2 YFSETQ. The CDR3 region is CASSLAGGGYEQYF. As DNA, the CDR3 is TGCGCCAGCAGCTTGGCAGGTGGAGGGTACGAGCAGTACTTC.

The chain is built from TRBV10-3 and TRBJ1-2; 7 bases map to TRBD1. The CDR3 totals 13 residues. Germline CDR1 reads ENHRY; CDR2 reads SYGVKD. The V segment lost 2 bases and the J segment 7 bases; nucleotides outside the gene matches: 4. Written as DNA, the CDR3 is TGTGCCATCAGTGAGAGCTCAGGGGGTGGCTACACCTTC. Translating it yields CAISESSGGGYTF.

The chain joins TRBV29-1 to TRBJ2-7; 10 bases align to TRBD1. There are 15 residues in the CDR3. Germline V gene sequence: CDR1 SQVTM, CDR2 ANQGSEA. V dropped 1 base and J dropped 2; count of bases not matched to a gene: 5. The CDR3 loop reads CSVEAQDRGTYEQYF. CDR3 in DNA: TGCAGCGTTGAAGCCCAGGACAGGGGGACCTACGAGCAGTACTTC.

This clone was observed a handful of times. The chain is built from TRBV29-1 and TRBJ1-2, with TRBD1 as a possible D gene (6 bases). V lost 4 bases and J 2 bases, leaving 14 bases between the germline ends. The CDR3 extends over 14 amino acids. Germline V gives CDR1 SQVTM, CDR2 ANQGSEA. This CDR3 is CSVVFGGQNYGYTF. The CDR3 DNA reads TGCAGCGTTGTCTTTGGGGGGCAGAACTATGGCTACACCTTC.

The V gene is TRBV27, the J gene TRBJ2-1; D assignment may be TRBD1 or TRBD2 (6 bases each). From germline, CDR1 is MNHEY and CDR2 SMNVEV (reference sequence). There are 13 residues in the CDR3. The V and J ends lost 8 bases and 4 bases respectively, with 12 bases between them. The DNA of the CDR3 is TGTGCCAGCGGGGCGGGGACATACAATGAGCAGTTCTTC. Amino acids: CASGAGTYNEQFF.

V is TRBV5-4 and J is TRBJ2-3, with 7 bases lining up with TRBD1. The length of the CDR3 is 17 residues. From germline, CDR1 is SGHNT and CDR2 YYREEE (reference sequence). With 4 bases clipped from V and 2 bases from J, the junction kept 13 bases outside the gene matches. CDR3 nucleotides: TGTGCCAGCAGCCCTTCGCCGACAGGGACCTACACAGATACGCAGTATTTT. It yields the protein CASSPSPTGTYTDTQYF. Full variable domain (remainder filled in from reference TRBV5-4 and TRBJ2-3): ETGVTQSPTHLIKTRGQQVTLRCSSQSGHNTVSWYQQALGQGPQFIFQYYREEENGRGNFPPRFSGLQFPNYSSELNVNALELDDSALYLCASSPSPTGTYTDTQYFGPGTRLTVL.

The chain uses TRBV30 and TRBJ2-1; a possible D gene is TRBD1 (5 bases). The V gene lost 3 bases and the J gene lost 9 bases, with 6 bases spanning the gap. The CDR3 has 10 residues. CDR1 and CDR2 (germline): GTSNPN, SVGIG (reference sequence). The DNA of the CDR3 is TGTGCCTGGAGCAGGGCTGAGCAGTTCTTC. Its translation: CAWSRAEQFF.

J is TRBJ2-5 and V is TRBV29-1; possibly TRBD1 or TRBD2 for D (5 bases each). This CDR3 has 14 amino acids. V was cut by 8 bases and J by 0 bases, with 16 bases left in between. CDR1 is SQVTM, CDR2 ANQGSEA, per germline. This chain's CDR3 is CSYAGDQYQETQYF. The DNA for the CDR3 is TGCAGCTATGCCGGGGACCAGTACCAAGAGACCCAGTACTTC. The variable domain in full, with the rest retrieved from reference TRBV29-1 and TRBJ2-5, is SAVISQKPSRDICQRGTSLTIQCQVDSQVTMMFWYRQQPGQSLTLIATANQGSEATYESGFVIDKFPISRPNLTFSTLTVSNMSPEDSSIYLCSYAGDQYQETQYFGPGTRLLVL.

This clone was found a few times. This chain connects TRBV29-1 to TRBJ2-7; D is possibly TRBD2 (5 bases). The ends were cut back, 3 bases at V and 7 bases at J, with 13 bases in the middle. Germline loops: CDR1 SQVTM, CDR2 ANQGSEA. CDR3 length: 12 amino acids. The CDR3 DNA reads as TGCAGCGTTGAGCGCGGCTCGGGGGAGCAGTACTTC. Amino acids: CSVERGSGEQYF.

The chain recombines TRBV6-1 with TRBJ1-6, with D unresolved. Germline loops: CDR1 MNHNS, CDR2 SASEGT. Trimming took 3 bases from V and 6 from J, leaving 12 bases between them. The CDR3 runs 15 residues. CDR3 protein: CASSEDRAVNSPLHF. The CDR3 bases are TGTGCCAGCAGTGAGGACCGAGCCGTTAATTCACCCCTCCACTTT.

This clone has a handful of counts. The V gene is TRBV23-1, the J gene TRBJ1-4, with 9 bases fitting TRBD1. TRBV23-1 is treated as an ORF (open reading frame) with a function not yet certain. V trimming: 4 bases; J trimming: 7 bases; junction bases outside the gene matches: 19. The CDR3 totals 19 residues. The CDR3 here is CASSRLNHPSGQGGEKLFF. The CDR3 bases are TGCGCCAGCAGTCGTCTTAATCACCCTTCGGGACAGGGTGGTGAAAAACTGTTTTTT.

The rearrangement uses TRBV4-2 and TRBJ1-1; D might be TRBD1 (5 bases). V was clipped by 4 bases and J by 0 bases, with 15 bases between them. There are 16 residues in the CDR3. Germline assignment: CDR1 LGHNA and CDR2 YNFKEQ. The CDR3 DNA reads as TGTGCCAGCAGCCCAGAAGATCAGGGACTGAACACTGAAGCTTTCTTT. Its protein is CASSPEDQGLNTEAFF.

This clone was counted between two and nine times. The chain couples TRBV29-1 to TRBJ2-4, with D maybe TRBD1 (6 bases). Germline V lookup: CDR1 SQVTM, CDR2 ANQGSEA. V was trimmed by 4 bases and J by 12 bases, leaving 19 bases between them. The CDR3 length is 13 residues. The DNA of the CDR3 is TGCAGCGTTGTTCTCTCTGGGCAGGGGCGTCAGTACTTC. Amino acid sequence: CSVVLSGQGRQYF.

About this clone: The sample holds other DNA sequences that translate to the same CDR3. The chain links TRBV11-2 to TRBJ2-3, with D perhaps matching TRBD2 (5 bases). CDR1 and CDR2 (germline): SGHAT, FQNNGV. V dropped 3 bases and J dropped 3 bases, with 10 bases sitting between them. There are 14 residues in the CDR3. The CDR3 region has the DNA TGTGCCAGCAGCTTTGGTAGAGGGACAGATACGCAGTATTTT. This gives the protein CASSFGRGTDTQYF.

Written as DNA, the CDR3 is TGTGCCTACACAGAAGGGGGCTACACCTTC. As protein: CAYTEGGYTF. This chain uses TRBV30 with TRBJ1-2; D not certain. CDR1 and CDR2 (germline): GTSNPN, SVGIG (reference sequence). Trimming stripped 7 bases from V and 8 bases from J, with 11 bases between. This CDR3 is 10 amino acids long.

V and J are TRBV5-4 and TRBJ2-5; 7 bases align to TRBD1. Germline trimming cut 2 bases from V and 2 bases from J; bases unmatched to any gene: 6. The CDR3 is 15 residues long. Germline-derived CDR1 and CDR2 are SGHNT and YYREEE (reference sequence). Written as DNA, the CDR3 is TGTGCCAGCAGCTTAGGGGACAGATTTCAAGAGACCCAGTACTTC. Residues: CASSLGDRFQETQYF.

V gene TRBV30 combines with J gene TRBJ2-3; D gene uncertain. Germline values: CDR1 GTSNPN, CDR2 SVGIG (reference sequence). The CDR3 consists of 14 residues. V was cut by 4 bases and J by 2 bases, with 13 bases left in between. For the CDR3, the DNA is TGTGCCTGGATAGGATGGGCTAACACAGATACGCAGTATTTT. It encodes CAWIGWANTDTQYF.

The sample holds a few counts of this clone. This rearrangement joins TRBV27 to TRBJ2-1; a possible D gene is TRBD2 (6 bases). Germline V gene sequence: CDR1 MNHEY, CDR2 SMNVEV (reference sequence). The V end was cut by 8 bases, the J end by 9 bases, with 23 bases between. CDR3 length: 15 residues. This chain's CDR3 is CASSYSGGARGEQFF. The CDR3 DNA follows: TGTGCCAGCTCTTATAGCGGAGGGGCTCGAGGTGAGCAGTTCTTC.

V is TRBV5-1 and J is TRBJ1-5; 7 bases map to TRBD1. CDR1 is SGHRS and CDR2 is YFSETQ in the germline V gene. V dropped 4 bases and J dropped 4; count of bases not matched to a gene: 2. There are 13 residues in the CDR3. CDR3 sequence (DNA): TGCGCCAGCAGCCCGACAGGGAATCAGCCCCAGCATTTT. As protein: CASSPTGNQPQHF.

The DNA of the CDR3 is TGCGCCAGCAGGGAGGACAGGGGAAATGGAAATGAGCAGTTCTTC. It translates to CASREDRGNGNEQFF. The chain links TRBV23-1 to TRBJ2-1, with 9 bases that match TRBD1. TRBV23-1 is classed as an ORF, of uncertain function. The CDR3 is made up of 15 amino acids. Trimming cost V 6 bases and J 7 bases; bases outside gene matches: 10.

This chain joins TRBV2 and TRBJ2-3; D perhaps matches TRBD2 (7 bases). CDR3 size: 14 residues. V lost 6 bases and J 6 bases, leaving 16 bases between the germline ends. Looked up from germline, CDR1 is SNHLY and CDR2 is FYNNEI. CDR3 nucleotides: TGTGCCAGCAGCCCGGGGGGCGCATCCGATACGCAGTATTTT. This gives the protein CASSPGGASDTQYF.

The V gene is TRBV9, the J gene TRBJ2-3, with 13 bases fitting TRBD2. Trimming at V came to 0 bases and at J to 4 bases, leaving 8 bases not matched to a gene. In germline, CDR1 is SGDLS, CDR2 YYNGEE. The CDR3 is 18 residues long. For the CDR3, the DNA is TGTGCCAGCAGCGTAGGAACTAGCGGGGGGGCCTTCGCAGATACGCAGTATTTT. Translated, it gives CASSVGTSGGAFADTQYF.

The chain employs TRBV27 and TRBJ2-5; 11 bases align to TRBD2. The ends lost 5 bases at V and 3 bases at J; junction bases unmatched: 5. From germline, CDR1 is MNHEY and CDR2 SMNVEV (reference sequence). The CDR3 totals 15 residues. CDR3 amino acids: CASSPVGLAEETQYF. Written as DNA, the CDR3 is TGTGCCAGCAGTCCGGTGGGACTAGCGGAAGAGACCCAGTACTTC.

This sequence joins TRBV30 and TRBJ1-5; 10 bases are a match to TRBD1. CDR3 length: 14 residues. Germline assignment: CDR1 GTSNPN and CDR2 SVGIG (reference sequence). V was clipped by 3 bases and J by 7 bases; unmatched bases: 6. The CDR3 nucleotides are TGTGCCTGGAGAGACAGGGGGCCAGGGCAGCCCCAGCATTTT. It codes for CAWRDRGPGQPQHF.

The chain carries TRBV7-6 and TRBJ2-2; tentatively, D is TRBD1 (6 bases). The CDR3 is 17 residues long. V dropped 0 bases and J dropped 2 bases, with 13 bases sitting between them. In germline, CDR1 is SGHVS, CDR2 FNYEAQ. The CDR3, as DNA: TGTGCCAGCAGCTTAGCTTTAGGGGACACCAACACCGGGGAGCTGTTTTTT. This encodes CASSLALGDTNTGELFF. Drawing the rest from reference TRBV7-6 and TRBJ2-2, the complete variable domain is GAGVSQSPRYKVTKRGQDVALRCDPISGHVSLYWYRQALGQGPEFLTYFNYEAQQDKSGLPNDRFSAERPEGSISTLTIQRTEQRDSAMYRCASSLALGDTNTGELFFGEGSRLTVL.

The rearrangement links TRBV13 to TRBJ2-7; D could derive from TRBD1 or TRBD2 (5 bases each). V gave up 0 bases and J gave up 6 bases, with 15 bases separating them. The CDR3 runs 15 residues. CDR1 and CDR2 from the germline V gene are PRHDT and FYEKMQ (reference sequence). CDR3 coding DNA: TGTGCCAGCAGCTTAGGGCCTGGGGGAATGGGCGAGCAGTACTTC. The encoded protein is CASSLGPGGMGEQYF.

There are a few counts of this clone. The CDR3 nucleotides are TGCAGCGTTGAAACGGGGGATACGCAGTATTTT. Protein: CSVETGDTQYF. This chain joins TRBV29-1 and TRBJ2-3, with a possible D match to TRBD2 (5 bases). V was clipped by 2 bases and J by 6 bases, with 6 bases between them. There are 11 residues in the CDR3. Per germline, CDR1 SQVTM and CDR2 ANQGSEA.

This clone was counted a few times. V is TRBV5-6 and J is TRBJ2-4; D tentatively fits TRBD1 or TRBD2 (6 bases each). The CDR3 has 13 residues. Per the germline V gene, CDR1 is SGHDT and CDR2 is YYEEEE. V dropped 6 bases and J dropped 5 bases, with 12 bases sitting between them. The CDR3 bases are TGTGCCAGCACCCCCGGGGGCCAAAACATTCAGTACTTC. As protein: CASTPGGQNIQYF. The full variable domain, completed using reference TRBV5-6 and TRBJ2-4, is DAGVTQSPTHLIKTRGQQVTLRCSPKSGHDTVSWYQQALGQGPQFIFQYYEEEERQRGNFPDRFSGHQFPNYSSELNVNALLLGDSALYLCASTPGGQNIQYFGAGTRLSVL.